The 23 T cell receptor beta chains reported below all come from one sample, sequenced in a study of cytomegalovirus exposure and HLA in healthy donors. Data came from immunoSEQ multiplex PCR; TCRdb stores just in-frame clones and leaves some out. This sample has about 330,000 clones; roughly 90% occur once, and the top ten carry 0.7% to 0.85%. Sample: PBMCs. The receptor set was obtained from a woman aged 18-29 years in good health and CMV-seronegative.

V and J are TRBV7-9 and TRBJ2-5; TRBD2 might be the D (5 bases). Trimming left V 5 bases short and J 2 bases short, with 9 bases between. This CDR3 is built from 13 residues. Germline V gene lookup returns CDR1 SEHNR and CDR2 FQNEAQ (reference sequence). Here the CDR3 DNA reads TGTGCCAGCAGCGCCTCGGGACAAGAGACCCAGTACTTC. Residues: CASSASGQETQYF.

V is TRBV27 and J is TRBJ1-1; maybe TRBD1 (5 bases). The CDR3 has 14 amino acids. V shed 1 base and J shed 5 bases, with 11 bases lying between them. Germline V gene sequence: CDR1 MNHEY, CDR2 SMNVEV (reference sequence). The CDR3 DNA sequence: TGTGCCAGCAGTTTATATCGTCGGGGGACTGAAGCTTTCTTT. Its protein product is CASSLYRRGTEAFF.

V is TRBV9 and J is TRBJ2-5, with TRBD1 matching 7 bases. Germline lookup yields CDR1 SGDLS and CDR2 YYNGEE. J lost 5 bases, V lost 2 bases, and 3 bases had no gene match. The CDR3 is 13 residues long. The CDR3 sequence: CASSVTGAETQYF. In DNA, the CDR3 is TGTGCCAGCAGCGTCACAGGGGCGGAGACCCAGTACTTC.

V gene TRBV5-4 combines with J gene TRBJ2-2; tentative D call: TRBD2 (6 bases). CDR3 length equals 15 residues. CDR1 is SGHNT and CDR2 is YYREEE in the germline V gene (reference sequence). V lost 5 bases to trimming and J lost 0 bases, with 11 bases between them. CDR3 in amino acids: CASRRAGSNTGELFF. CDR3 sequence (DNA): TGTGCCAGCAGGCGGGCGGGGTCGAACACCGGGGAGCTGTTTTTT.

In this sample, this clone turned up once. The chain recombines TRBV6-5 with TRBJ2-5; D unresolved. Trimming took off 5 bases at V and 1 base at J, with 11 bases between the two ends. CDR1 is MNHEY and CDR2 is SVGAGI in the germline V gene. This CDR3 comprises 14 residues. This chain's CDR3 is CASSPVAGQETQYF. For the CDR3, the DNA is TGTGCCAGCAGTCCGGTGGCAGGCCAAGAGACCCAGTACTTC.

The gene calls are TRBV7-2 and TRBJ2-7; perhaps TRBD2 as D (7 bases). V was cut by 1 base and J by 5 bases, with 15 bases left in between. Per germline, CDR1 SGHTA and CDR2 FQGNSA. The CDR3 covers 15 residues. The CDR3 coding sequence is TGTGCCAGCAGCTTAGGGGGGCGGGAGTTGAACGAGCAGTACTTC. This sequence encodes CASSLGGRELNEQYF.

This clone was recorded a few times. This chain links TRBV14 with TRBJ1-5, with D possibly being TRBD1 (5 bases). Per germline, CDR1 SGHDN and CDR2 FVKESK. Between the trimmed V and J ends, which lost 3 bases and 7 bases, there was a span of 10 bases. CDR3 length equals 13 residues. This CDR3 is CASSHRGGQPQHF. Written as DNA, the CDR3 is TGTGCCAGCAGCCACCGGGGGGGGCAGCCCCAGCATTTT.

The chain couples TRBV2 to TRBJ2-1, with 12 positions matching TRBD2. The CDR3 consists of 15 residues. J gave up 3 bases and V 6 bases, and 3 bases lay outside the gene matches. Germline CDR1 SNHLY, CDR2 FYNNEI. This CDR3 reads CASRETSGSYNEQFF. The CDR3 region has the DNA TGTGCCAGCAGAGAGACTAGCGGGAGCTACAATGAGCAGTTCTTC.

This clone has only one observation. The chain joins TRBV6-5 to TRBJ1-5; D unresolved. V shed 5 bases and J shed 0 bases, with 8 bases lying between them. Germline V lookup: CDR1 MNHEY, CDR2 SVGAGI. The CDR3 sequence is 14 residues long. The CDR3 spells CASSPPGSNQPQHF. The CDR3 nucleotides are TGTGCCAGCAGTCCGCCGGGTAGCAATCAGCCCCAGCATTTT.

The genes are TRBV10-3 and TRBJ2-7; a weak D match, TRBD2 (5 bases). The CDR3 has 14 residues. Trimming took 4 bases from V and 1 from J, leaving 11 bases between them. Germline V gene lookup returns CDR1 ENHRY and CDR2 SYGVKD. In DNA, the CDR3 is TGTGCCATCAGTGTAGAACGGGGTTCCTACGAGCAGTACTTC. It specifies CAISVERGSYEQYF.

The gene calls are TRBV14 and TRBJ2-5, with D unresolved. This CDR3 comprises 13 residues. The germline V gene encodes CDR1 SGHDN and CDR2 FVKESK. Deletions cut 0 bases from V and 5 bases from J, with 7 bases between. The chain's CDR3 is CASSQDRDETQYF. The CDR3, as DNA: TGTGCCAGCAGCCAAGATAGAGATGAGACCCAGTACTTC.

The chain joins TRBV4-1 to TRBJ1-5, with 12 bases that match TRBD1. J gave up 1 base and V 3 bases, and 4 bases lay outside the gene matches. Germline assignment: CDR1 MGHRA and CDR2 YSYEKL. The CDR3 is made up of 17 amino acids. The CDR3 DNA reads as TGCGCCAGCAGCCAGGGACAGGGGGCGGACAGCAATCAGCCCCAGCATTTT. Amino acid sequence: CASSQGQGADSNQPQHF.

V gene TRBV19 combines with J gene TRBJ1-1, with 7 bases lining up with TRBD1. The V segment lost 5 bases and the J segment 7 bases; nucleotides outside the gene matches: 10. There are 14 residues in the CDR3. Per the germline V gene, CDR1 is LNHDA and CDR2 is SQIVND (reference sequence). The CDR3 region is CASSDLQGVGEAFF. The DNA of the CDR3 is TGTGCCAGTAGTGATCTTCAGGGGGTTGGTGAAGCTTTCTTT.

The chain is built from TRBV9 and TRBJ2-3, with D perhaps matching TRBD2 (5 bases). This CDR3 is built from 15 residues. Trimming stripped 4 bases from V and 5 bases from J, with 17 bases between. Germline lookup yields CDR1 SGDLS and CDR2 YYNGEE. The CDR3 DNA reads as TGTGCCAGCAGCCCCCGGCTCGTCGGAGGAGATACGCAGTATTTT. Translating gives CASSPRLVGGDTQYF.

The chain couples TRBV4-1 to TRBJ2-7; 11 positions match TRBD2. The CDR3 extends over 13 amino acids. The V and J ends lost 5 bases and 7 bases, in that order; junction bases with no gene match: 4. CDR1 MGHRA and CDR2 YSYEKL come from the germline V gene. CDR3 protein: CASSGLAGGEQYF. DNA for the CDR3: TGCGCCAGCAGCGGGCTAGCGGGGGGTGAGCAGTACTTC.

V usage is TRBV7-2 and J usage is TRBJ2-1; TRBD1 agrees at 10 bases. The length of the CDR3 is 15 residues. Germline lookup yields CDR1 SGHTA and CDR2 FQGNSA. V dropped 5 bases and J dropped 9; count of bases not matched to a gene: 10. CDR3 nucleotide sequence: TGTGCCAGCAGCCCCGGACAGGGGGGGTTAACTGAGCAGTTCTTC. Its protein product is CASSPGQGGLTEQFF.

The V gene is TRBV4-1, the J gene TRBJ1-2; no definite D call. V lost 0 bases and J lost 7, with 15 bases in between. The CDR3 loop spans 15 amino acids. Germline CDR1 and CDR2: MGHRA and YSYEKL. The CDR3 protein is CASSQDLRGIGGYTF. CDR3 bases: TGCGCCAGCAGCCAAGATCTCCGCGGGATAGGTGGCTACACCTTC.

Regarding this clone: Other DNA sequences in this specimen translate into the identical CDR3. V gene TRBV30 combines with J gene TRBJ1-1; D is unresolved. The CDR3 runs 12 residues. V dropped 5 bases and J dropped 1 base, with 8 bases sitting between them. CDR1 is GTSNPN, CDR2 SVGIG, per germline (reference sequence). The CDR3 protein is CAWGRGNTEAFF. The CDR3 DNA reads TGTGCCTGGGGTCGCGGGAACACTGAAGCTTTCTTT.

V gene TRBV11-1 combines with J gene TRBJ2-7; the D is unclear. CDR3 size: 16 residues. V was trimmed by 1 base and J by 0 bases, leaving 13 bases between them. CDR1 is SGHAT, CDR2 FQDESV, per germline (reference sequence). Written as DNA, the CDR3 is TGTGCCAGCAGCTTAGGAGGCTGGTCTAGCTCCTACGAGCAGTACTTC. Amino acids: CASSLGGWSSSYEQYF.

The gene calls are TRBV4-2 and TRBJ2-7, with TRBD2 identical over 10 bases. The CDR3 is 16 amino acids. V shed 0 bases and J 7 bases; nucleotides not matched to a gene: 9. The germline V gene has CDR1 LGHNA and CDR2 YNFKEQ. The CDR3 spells CASSQERGAGGEEQYF. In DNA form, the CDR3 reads TGTGCCAGCAGCCAAGAGAGGGGAGCGGGAGGGGAAGAGCAGTACTTC.

This chain's CDR3 is CASSLDLGRETQYF. The CDR3 DNA reads TGCGCCAGCAGCTTGGATCTGGGGCGGGAGACCCAGTACTTC. The J gene is TRBJ2-5, the V gene TRBV5-1; maybe TRBD1 (5 bases). The CDR3 sequence is 14 residues long. Trimming left V 0 bases short and J 5 bases short, with 11 bases between. Germline values: CDR1 SGHRS, CDR2 YFSETQ.

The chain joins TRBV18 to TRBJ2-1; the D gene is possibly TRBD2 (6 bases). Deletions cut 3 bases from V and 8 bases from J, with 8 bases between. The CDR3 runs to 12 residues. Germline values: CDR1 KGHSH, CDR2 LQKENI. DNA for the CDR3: TGTGCCAGCTCACCGTCGGGGGATGAGCAGTTCTTC. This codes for CASSPSGDEQFF.

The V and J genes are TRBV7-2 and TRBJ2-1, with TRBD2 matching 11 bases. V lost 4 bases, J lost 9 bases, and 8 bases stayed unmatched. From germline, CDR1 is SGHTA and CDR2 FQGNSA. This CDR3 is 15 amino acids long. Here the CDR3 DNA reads TGTGCCAGCAGCTCCATAGCGGGAGGGGCCACTGAGCAGTTCTTC. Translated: CASSSIAGGATEQFF. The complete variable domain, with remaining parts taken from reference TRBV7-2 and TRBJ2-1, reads GAGVSQSPSNKVTEKGKDVELRCDPISGHTALYWYRQSLGQGLEFLIYFQGNSAPDKSGLPSDRFSAERTGGSVSTLTIQRTQQEDSAVYLCASSSIAGGATEQFFGPGTRLTVL.